This T cell receptor (beta chain) was captured by sequencing in a study of control samples from healthy donors and cancer patients. Germline V gene sequence: CDR1 MNHEY, CDR2 SMNVEV (reference sequence). V dropped 0 bases and J dropped 6 bases, with 18 bases sitting between them. This CDR3 is 17 amino acids long. The data were produced by immunoSEQ multiplex PCR, yet TCRdb's version contains in-frame clones alone and is incomplete. Counted here are 130,000 to 150,000 clones, 70% to 90% occurring once; the ten biggest clones make up roughly 8.7%. The source of this sequence is a woman aged 30 to 39 in good health. V and J are TRBV27 and TRBJ2-1; D gene ambiguous. The sample comprised blood. The CDR3 DNA reads as TGTGCCAGCAGTTTATCGATAGTCCGCCCCTCCGCCAATGAGCAGTTCTTC. This gives the protein CASSLSIVRPSANEQFF.